The 14 T cell receptor beta chains given below trace back to one sample, sequenced in a study of blood T cell repertoires in COVID-19 (dated by TCRdb to the early 2020s). Library generation was performed with the immunoSEQ multiplex PCR assay. As stored in TCRdb, this immuneACCESS dataset retains in-frame rearrangements with V and J assigned. A fraction of the clones does not appear; measured against another copy, unresolved V genes explain less than half of the discrepancy, and the remainder lacks a known reason. Present in this sample are roughly 330,000 clones, 80% to 90% of which were seen just once. The ten largest clones capture roughly a tenth of the sample. The source material was peripheral blood. The receptors shown here come from a young man with COVID-19, enrolled during active disease.

This chain uses TRBV6-5 with TRBJ2-1, with D possibly matching TRBD2 (6 bases). Germline V gives CDR1 MNHEY, CDR2 SVGAGI. The CDR3 has 15 amino acids. Trimming shortened V by 2 bases and J by 7 bases, and 15 bases separated the two germline ends. CDR3 protein: CASSYGSPGGNEQFF. The CDR3 DNA is TGTGCCAGCAGTTACGGGAGTCCCGGGGGTAATGAGCAGTTCTTC.

The chain is built from TRBV4-3 and TRBJ2-3; D is unclear. Deletions cut 0 bases from V and 14 bases from J, with 18 bases between. The length of the CDR3 is 14 residues. Germline CDR1 LGHNA, CDR2 YSLEER. CDR3 coding DNA: TGCGCCAGCAGCCAAGAAGACAATGCGAGAACCAGGTATTTT. Its translation is CASSQEDNARTRYF.

The rearrangement links TRBV19 to TRBJ1-2; D is perhaps TRBD1 (6 bases). The ends were cut back, 3 bases at V and 7 bases at J, with 18 bases in the middle. Germline values: CDR1 LNHDA, CDR2 SQIVND (reference sequence). The CDR3 contains 15 residues. The CDR3 DNA reads TGTGCCAGTAGTATTCGGGACATCAGCTCCGGTGGCTACACCTTC. This gives the protein CASSIRDISSGGYTF.

The chain employs TRBV5-4 and TRBJ1-6; perhaps TRBD1 as D (6 bases). Deletions cut 4 bases from V and 7 bases from J, with 15 bases between. Per germline, CDR1 SGHNT and CDR2 YYREEE (reference sequence). CDR3 length: 15 amino acids. CDR3 region: CASSLDRSQNSPLHF. CDR3 DNA: TGTGCCAGCAGCCTCGACAGGTCCCAGAATTCACCCCTCCACTTT.

This clone was picked up a small number of times. V and J are TRBV3-1 (or the pseudogene TRBV3-2) and TRBJ1-2; 7 nucleotides line up with TRBD1. Trimming took 4 bases from V and 1 from J; bases not matched to a gene: 3. The CDR3 covers 14 residues. Germline V lookup: CDR1 LGHDT, CDR2 YNNKEL (reference sequence). The CDR3 coding sequence is TGTGCCAGCAGCCCGGGACAGCTTAACTATGGCTACACCTTC. It is translated as CASSPGQLNYGYTF.

This clone has only one observation. CDR3 residues: CASTLTDRAGGYTF. The CDR3 coding sequence is TGTGCCAGCACCCTTACCGACAGGGCGGGTGGCTACACCTTC. The J gene is TRBJ1-2, the V gene TRBV25-1, with TRBD1 identical over 7 bases. Germline CDR1 MGHDK, CDR2 SYGVNS. Trimming at V came to 7 bases and at J to 7 bases, leaving 12 bases not matched to a gene. The CDR3 runs to 14 residues.

The genes are TRBV12-1 and TRBJ2-6; TRBD2 reflects the table's D call only, with no check against the DNA. TRBV12-1 is a pseudogene segment. The CDR3 length is 13 residues. In nucleotides, the CDR3 is TGTGCCAGCAGAAATTATGGGGCCAACGTCCTGACTTTC. Translating it yields CASRNYGANVLTF.

This rearrangement joins TRBV3-1 (or the pseudogene TRBV3-2) to TRBJ1-2, with 8 nucleotides matching TRBD1. Trimming at V came to 5 bases and at J to 1 base, leaving 6 bases not matched to a gene. The CDR3 loop spans 15 amino acids. CDR1 and CDR2 (germline): LGHDT, YNNKEL (reference sequence). CDR3 bases: TGTGCCAGCAGCGGACAGGGACTAAGTAACTATGGCTACACCTTC. As protein: CASSGQGLSNYGYTF.

The chain links TRBV9 to TRBJ2-3; 11 bases map to TRBD2. This CDR3 has 16 amino acids. Per the germline V gene, CDR1 is SGDLS and CDR2 is YYNGEE. V was clipped by 3 bases and J by 0 bases; unmatched bases: 3. DNA of the CDR3: TGTGCCAGCAGCGCAACTAGCGGGGGTAGCACAGATACGCAGTATTTT. Its protein product is CASSATSGGSTDTQYF.

This chain joins TRBV2 and TRBJ2-5; 12 bases are a match to TRBD1. The CDR3 length is 17 residues. Germline CDR1 SNHLY, CDR2 FYNNEI. V lost 4 bases to trimming and J lost 2 bases; unmatched junction nucleotides: 8. The CDR3 bases are TGTGCCAGCAGTGTCTTGGGGACAGGGGGCGCTCAAGAGACCCAGTACTTC. It yields the protein CASSVLGTGGAQETQYF.

This rearrangement joins TRBV5-1 to TRBJ2-7; TRBD1 aligns across 10 bases. The CDR3 sequence is 14 residues long. Germline loops: CDR1 SGHRS, CDR2 YFSETQ. V trimming: 3 bases; J trimming: 5 bases; junction bases outside the gene matches: 5. CDR3 coding DNA: TGCGCCAGCAGCTCGGGACAGGGGACCGACGAGCAGTACTTC. Its translation is CASSSGQGTDEQYF.

This clone has a handful of counts. This rearrangement joins TRBV4-2 to TRBJ1-3; D not certain. Germline lookup yields CDR1 LGHNA and CDR2 YNFKEQ. Trimming shortened V by 4 bases and J by 0 bases, and 13 bases separated the two germline ends. CDR3 length: 16 residues. The CDR3 spells CASSPLVTNSGNTIYF. The CDR3 DNA reads as TGTGCCAGCAGCCCCCTCGTGACAAACTCTGGAAACACCATATATTTT.

This chain connects TRBV7-2 to TRBJ2-1; 12 positions agree with TRBD2. The V gene end was trimmed by 5 bases and the J gene end by 3 bases; junction bases not matched to a gene: 5. The V gene's germline CDR1 is SGHTA and CDR2 FQGNSA. The CDR3 loop spans 16 amino acids. This CDR3 reads CASSLTSGRFYNEQFF. The CDR3 DNA follows: TGTGCCAGCAGCCTTACTAGCGGGAGGTTCTACAATGAGCAGTTCTTC.

The chain combines TRBV5-1 with TRBJ2-3; 8 nucleotides match TRBD2. The CDR3 runs to 16 residues. The V and J ends lost 4 bases and 1 base, in that order; junction bases with no gene match: 8. The germline V gene encodes CDR1 SGHRS and CDR2 YFSETQ. The CDR3 region has the DNA TGCGCCAGCAGCACGGGACTAGTATCCCGCACAGATACGCAGTATTTT. Translated, it gives CASSTGLVSRTDTQYF.